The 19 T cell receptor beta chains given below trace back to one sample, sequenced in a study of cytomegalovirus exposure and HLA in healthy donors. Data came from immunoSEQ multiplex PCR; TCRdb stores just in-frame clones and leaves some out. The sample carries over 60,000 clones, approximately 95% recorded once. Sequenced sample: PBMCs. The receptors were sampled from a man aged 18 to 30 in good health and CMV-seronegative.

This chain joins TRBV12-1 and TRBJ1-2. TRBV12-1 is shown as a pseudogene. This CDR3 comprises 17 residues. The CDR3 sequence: CASSFASRGRNGYGYTF. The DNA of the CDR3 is TGTGCCAGCAGCTTTGCTTCACGGGGAAGGAACGGTTATGGCTACACCTTC.

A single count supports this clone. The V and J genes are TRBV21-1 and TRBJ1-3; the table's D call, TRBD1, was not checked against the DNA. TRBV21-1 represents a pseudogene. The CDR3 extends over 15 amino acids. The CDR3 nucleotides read TGTGCCAGCCCGCCGGACAGGGCGGCGGTAAACACCATATATTTT. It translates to CASPPDRAAVNTIYF.

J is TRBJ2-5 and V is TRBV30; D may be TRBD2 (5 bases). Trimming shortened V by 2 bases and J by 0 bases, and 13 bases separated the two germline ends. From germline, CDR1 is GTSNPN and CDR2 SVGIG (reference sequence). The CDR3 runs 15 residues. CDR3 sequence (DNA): TGTGCCTGGAGTAGTGGAGGACGGTACCAAGAGACCCAGTACTTC. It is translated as CAWSSGGRYQETQYF.

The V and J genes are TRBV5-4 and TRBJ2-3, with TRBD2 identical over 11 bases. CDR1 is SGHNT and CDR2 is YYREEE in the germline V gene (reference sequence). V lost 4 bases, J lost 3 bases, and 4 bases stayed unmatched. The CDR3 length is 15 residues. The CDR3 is CASSLSGGATDTQYF. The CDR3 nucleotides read TGTGCCAGCAGCCTTAGCGGGGGGGCAACAGATACGCAGTATTTT.

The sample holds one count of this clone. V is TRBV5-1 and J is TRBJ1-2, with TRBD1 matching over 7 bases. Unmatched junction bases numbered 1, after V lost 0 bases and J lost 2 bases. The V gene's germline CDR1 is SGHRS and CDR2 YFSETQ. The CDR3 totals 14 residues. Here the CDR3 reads CASSLGQGNYGYTF. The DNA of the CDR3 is TGCGCCAGCAGCTTGGGACAGGGAAACTATGGCTACACCTTC.

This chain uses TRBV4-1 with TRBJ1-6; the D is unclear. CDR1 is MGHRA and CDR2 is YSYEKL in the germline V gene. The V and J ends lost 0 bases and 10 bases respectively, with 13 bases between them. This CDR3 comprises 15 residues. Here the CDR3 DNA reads TGCGCCAGCAGCCAAGACCCGGGTTGGATATCACCCCTCCACTTT. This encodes CASSQDPGWISPLHF.

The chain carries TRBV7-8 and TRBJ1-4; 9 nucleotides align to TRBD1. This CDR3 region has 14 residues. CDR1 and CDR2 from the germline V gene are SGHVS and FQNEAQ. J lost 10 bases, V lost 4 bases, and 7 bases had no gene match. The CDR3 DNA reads TGTGCCAGCAGCTCAGACAGGGGGGTAGCAAAACTGTTTTTT. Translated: CASSSDRGVAKLFF.

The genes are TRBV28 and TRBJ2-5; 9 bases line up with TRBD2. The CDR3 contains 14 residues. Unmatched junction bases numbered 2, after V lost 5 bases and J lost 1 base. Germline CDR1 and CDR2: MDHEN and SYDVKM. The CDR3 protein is CASSSGGTQETQYF. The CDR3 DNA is TGTGCCAGCAGTAGCGGGGGGACCCAAGAGACCCAGTACTTC.

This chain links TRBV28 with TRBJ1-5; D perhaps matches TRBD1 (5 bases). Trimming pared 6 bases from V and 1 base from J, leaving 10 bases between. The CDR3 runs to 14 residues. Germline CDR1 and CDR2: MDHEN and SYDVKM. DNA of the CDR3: TGTGCCAGCAGGCAGGGTGGGAGCAATCAGCCCCAGCATTTT. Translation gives CASRQGGSNQPQHF.

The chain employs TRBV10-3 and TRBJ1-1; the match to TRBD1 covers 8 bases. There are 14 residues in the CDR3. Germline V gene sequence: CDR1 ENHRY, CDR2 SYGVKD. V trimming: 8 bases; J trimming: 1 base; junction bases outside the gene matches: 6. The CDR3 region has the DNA TGTGCCATCGTCGCGACAGGGGAGAACACTGAAGCTTTCTTT. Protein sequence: CAIVATGENTEAFF.

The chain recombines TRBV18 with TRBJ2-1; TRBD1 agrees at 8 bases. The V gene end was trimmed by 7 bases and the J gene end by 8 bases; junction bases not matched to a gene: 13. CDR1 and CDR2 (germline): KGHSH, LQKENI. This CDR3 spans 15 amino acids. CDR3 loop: CASYLLQGAVDEQFF. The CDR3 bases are TGTGCCAGCTACCTACTCCAGGGGGCTGTGGATGAGCAGTTCTTC. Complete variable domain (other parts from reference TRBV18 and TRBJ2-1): NAGVMQNPRHLVRRRGQEARLRCSPMKGHSHVYWYRQLPEEGLKFMVYLQKENIIDESGMPKERFSAEFPKEGPSILRIQQVVRGDSAAYFCASYLLQGAVDEQFFGPGTRLTVL.

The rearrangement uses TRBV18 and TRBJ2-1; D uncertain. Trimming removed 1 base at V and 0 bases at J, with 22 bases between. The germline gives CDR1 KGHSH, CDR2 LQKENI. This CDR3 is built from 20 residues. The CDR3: CASSPLLRGRITSSYNEQFF. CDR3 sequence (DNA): TGTGCCAGCTCACCACTACTTCGTGGCAGGATTACGAGCTCCTACAATGAGCAGTTCTTC.

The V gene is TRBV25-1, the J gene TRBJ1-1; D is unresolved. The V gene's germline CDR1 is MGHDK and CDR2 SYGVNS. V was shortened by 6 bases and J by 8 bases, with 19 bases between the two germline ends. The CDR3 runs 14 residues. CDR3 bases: TGTGCCAGCAGACCGGGTCCTGCTTTGAGGGAAGCTTTCTTT. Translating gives CASRPGPALREAFF. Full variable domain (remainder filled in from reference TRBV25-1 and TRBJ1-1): EADIYQTPRYLVIGTGKKITLECSQTMGHDKMYWYQQDPGMELHLIHYSYGVNSTEKGDLSSESTVSRIRTEHFPLTLESARPSHTSQYLCASRPGPALREAFFGQGTRLTVV.

For the CDR3, the DNA is TGTGCCTGGAGGAAGGGGCTGGACAGTTGGGCGTACTTC. Translated: CAWRKGLDSWAYF. The chain has TRBV30 and TRBJ2-7, with D maybe TRBD1 (6 bases). The germline V and J ends were trimmed by 3 bases and 12 bases, with 21 bases remaining between them. The CDR3 runs to 13 residues. The V gene's germline CDR1 is GTSNPN and CDR2 SVGIG (reference sequence).

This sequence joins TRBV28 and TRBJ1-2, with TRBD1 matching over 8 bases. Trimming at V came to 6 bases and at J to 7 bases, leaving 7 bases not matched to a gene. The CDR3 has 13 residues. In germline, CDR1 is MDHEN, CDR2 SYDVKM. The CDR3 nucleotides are TGTGCCAGCAGCCCCGGACAGGGCTCTGGCTACACCTTC. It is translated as CASSPGQGSGYTF.

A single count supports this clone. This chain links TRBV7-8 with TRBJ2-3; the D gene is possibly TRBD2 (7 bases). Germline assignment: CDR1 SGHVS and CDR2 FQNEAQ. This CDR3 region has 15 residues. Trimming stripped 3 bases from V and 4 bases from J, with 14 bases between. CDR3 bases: TGTGCCAGCAGCTTTATGTCGGGGGGCTCAGATACGCAGTATTTT. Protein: CASSFMSGGSDTQYF.

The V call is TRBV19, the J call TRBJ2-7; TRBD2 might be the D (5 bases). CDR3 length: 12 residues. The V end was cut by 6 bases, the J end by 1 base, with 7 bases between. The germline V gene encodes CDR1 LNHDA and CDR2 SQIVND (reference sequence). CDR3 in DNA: TGTGCCAGTAGGGGCGGGTCCTACGAGCAGTACTTC. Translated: CASRGGSYEQYF.

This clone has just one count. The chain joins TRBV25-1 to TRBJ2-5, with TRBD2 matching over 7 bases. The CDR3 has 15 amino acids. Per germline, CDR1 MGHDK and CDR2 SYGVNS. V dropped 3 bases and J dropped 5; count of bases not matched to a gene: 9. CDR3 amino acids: CASSEDGGMVETQYF. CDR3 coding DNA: TGTGCCAGCAGTGAGGACGGGGGGATGGTGGAGACCCAGTACTTC.

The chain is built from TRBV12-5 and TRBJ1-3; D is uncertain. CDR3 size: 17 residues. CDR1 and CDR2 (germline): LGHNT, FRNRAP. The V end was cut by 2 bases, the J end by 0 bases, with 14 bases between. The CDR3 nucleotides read TGTGCTAGTGGTTTGCCCCGACTGTCCGCCTCTGGAAACACCATATATTTT. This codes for CASGLPRLSASGNTIYF.